This T cell receptor (beta chain) was sequenced in a study of HIV-infected patients and healthy controls. With respect to this clonotype: What it binds is unknown.

This CDR3 comprises 14 residues. The V gene's germline CDR1 is SGDLS and CDR2 YYNGEE. Trimming pared 4 bases from V and 0 bases from J, leaving 11 bases between. Study observations and caveats: Healthy control repertoires had roughly threefold more distinct CDR3s than untreated HIV+ repertoires, and higher Shannon diversity. When repertoires were size-matched, rare events in HIV-infected data became overweighted.

All unsorted peripheral T cells were captured because whole blood was used without fractionation. Alpha and beta constant-region primers primed reverse transcription of 400 to 500 ng RNA. Using multiplexing indices, alpha and beta chain libraries were generated apart by chain-specific third strand synthesis. A 5' RACE adapter with a random hexamer and the SP2 primer site was joined to cDNA. TCRdb redid the calling of the 5' RACE reads with MiXCR, one entry per CDR3 protein. The table lists roughly 7,300 distinct CDR3 sequences, less than 8.5% of them singletons. This chain connects TRBV9 to TRBJ2-7; D may correspond to TRBD1 or TRBD2 (5 bases each). This material consisted of blood, taken before antiretroviral therapy. This receptor was obtained from an adult with HIV infection. CDR3 DNA sequence: TGTGCCAGCAGCCCCGGGACCGCCTCCTACGAGCAGTACTTC. Encoded protein: CASSPGTASYEQYF. The variable domain in full, completed from reference TRBV9 and TRBJ2-7, reads DSGVTQTPKHLITATGQRVTLRCSPRSGDLSVYWYQQSLDQGLQFLIQYYNGEERAKGNILERFSAQQFPDLHSELNLSSLELGDSALYFCASSPGTASYEQYFGPGTRLTVT.